This T cell receptor beta chain was recorded in a study of blood T cell repertoires in COVID-19. Looking at the study overall: The samples span acute and convalescent COVID-19 from the United States, Italy and Spain. PBMCs, B-cell-depleted T cells, or T cells were the source of the cDNA or gDNA that made up the material.

Germline-derived CDR1 and CDR2 are SGHNT and YENEEA. CDR3 length equals 14 residues. Trimming left V 4 bases short and J 7 bases short, with 14 bases between. Each participant's cohort was designated according to participant-reported clinical history. Each recovered donor of Cohort 3 presented with two negative PCRs, clearance, or symptom resolution. Only in-frame clones appear in the TCRdb table, and some are missing; sequencing was by immunoSEQ multiplex PCR. Of some 330,000 clones listed, roughly four fifths are singletons. This receptor was obtained from a woman aged 50 to 60 who had recovered from COVID-19. The chain uses TRBV11-3 and TRBJ2-1; D call uncertain. The sequencing sample was made of PBMCs or T cells enriched from blood (not recorded which). In nucleotides, the CDR3 is TGTGCCAGCAGCTCAAACACACACCGAAATGAGCAGTTCTTC. It translates to CASSSNTHRNEQFF.